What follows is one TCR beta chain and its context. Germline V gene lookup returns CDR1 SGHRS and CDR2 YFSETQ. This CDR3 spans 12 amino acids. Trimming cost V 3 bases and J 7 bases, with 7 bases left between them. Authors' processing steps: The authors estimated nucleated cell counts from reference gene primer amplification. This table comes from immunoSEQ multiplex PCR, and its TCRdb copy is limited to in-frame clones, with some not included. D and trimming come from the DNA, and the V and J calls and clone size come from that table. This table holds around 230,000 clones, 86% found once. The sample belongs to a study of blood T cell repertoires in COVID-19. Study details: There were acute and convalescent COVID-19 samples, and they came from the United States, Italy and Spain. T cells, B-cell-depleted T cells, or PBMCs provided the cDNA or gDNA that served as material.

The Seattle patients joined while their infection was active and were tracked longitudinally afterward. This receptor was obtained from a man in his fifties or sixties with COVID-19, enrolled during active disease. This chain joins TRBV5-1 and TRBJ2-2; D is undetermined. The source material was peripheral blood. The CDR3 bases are TGCGCCAGCAGCTACCAGGACGGGGAGCTGTTTTTT. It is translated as CASSYQDGELFF.